This is a list of T cell receptor beta chains from one sample in a study of OX40 agonist ivuxolimab in advanced cancers. Generated by immunoSEQ multiplex PCR, the TCRdb table keeps only in-frame clones and is missing some. This sample has tens of thousands of clones, with just under 80% found just once. This specimen was CD4+ or CD8+ T cells sorted from blood, taken in a trial of the OX40 agonist ivuxolimab. The origin of the receptors is an adult with an advanced solid tumor such as melanoma, head and neck, liver or kidney cancer. The CDR3 runs from the conserved cysteine through the conserved F or W. A D gene is named only where the DNA matches it firmly. Only part of the rows carry a size: once, few, many, or a class if the clone is expanded.

TRBJ2-5	few	-	TRBV5-4	TGTGCCAGCAGCTTGGCCGGGCTAGCAGGAGAGACCCAGTACTTC	CASSLAGLAGETQYF
TRBJ2-1	-	-	TRBV7-2	TGTGCCAGCAGCTTATTCCCTGGACTACAATACAATGAGCAGTTCTTC	CASSLFPGLQYNEQFF
TRBJ2-5	-	-	TRBV7-9	TGTGCCAGCAGCTTACGGGAAGAGACCCAGTACTTC	CASSLREETQYF
TRBJ2-1	-	-	TRBV5-5	TGTGCCAGCAGCTCCATAGCCGGGACAAGGGCCTACAATGAGCAGTTCTTC	CASSSIAGTRAYNEQFF
TRBJ2-5	-	TRBD1	TRBV11-2	TGTGCCAGCAGCACCGGGACAGGGGCTCGAGGGCAAGAGACCCAGTACTTC	CASSTGTGARGQETQYF
TRBJ2-7	-	-	TRBV5-6	TGTGCCAGCAGCACCGGCCTCGGGCAGTACTTC	CASSTGLGQYF
TRBJ2-2	-	-	TRBV7-2	TGTGCCAGCAGCTTAGTTTACGGGGGCGCGCCCCGGGAGCTGTTTTTT	CASSLVYGGAPRELFF
TRBJ2-1	-	-	TRBV7-9	TGTGCCAGCAGCTTAGACTGGGGGCGGGACGCCTACAATGAGCAGTTCTTC	CASSLDWGRDAYNEQFF
TRBJ2-6	-	-	TRBV6-6	TGTGCCAGCAGTTTATCAGGGTCAGGGGCCAACGTCCTGACTTTC	CASSLSGSGANVLTF
TRBJ2-7	once	-	TRBV4-3	TGCGCCAGCAGCCAGGACACAGGCTCCTACGAGCAGTACTTC	CASSQDTGSYEQYF
TRBJ2-7	-	TRBD2	TRBV5-1	TGCGCCAGCAGCACGTCTAGCGGGAGGGGACTCGAGCAGTACTTC	CASSTSSGRGLEQYF
TRBJ2-7	-	TRBD2	TRBV9	TGTGCCAGCAAAGCTAGCGGATCCTACGAGCAGTACTTC	CASKASGSYEQYF
TRBJ2-7	-	TRBD2	TRBV9	TGTGCCAGCAGCGTAGGTAGCGGGGGGGCCGAGCAGTACTTC	CASSVGSGGAEQYF
TRBJ2-2	-	-	TRBV2	TGTGCCAGCAGTGAGTCTCGGGAGCTGTTTTTT	CASSESRELFF
TRBJ2-5	-	-	TRBV18	TGTGCCAGCTCACCGGATATTCAAGAGACCCAGTACTTC	CASSPDIQETQYF
TRBJ1-3	-	-	TRBV7-9	TGTGCCAGCAGCTTAGCCCAGCCAGGCTCTGGAAACACCATATATTTT	CASSLAQPGSGNTIYF
TRBJ2-5	-	-	TRBV6-1	TGTGCCAGCAGTGAACTAGGAGAGACCCAGTACTTC	CASSELGETQYF
TRBJ1-1	-	-	TRBV7-2	TGTGCCAGCAGCTTAGCGGCAGGACTTGAAGCTTTCTTT	CASSLAAGLEAFF
TRBJ1-2	-	-	TRBV4-3	TGCGCCAGCAGCCCGTCTTCGGACAGCCCCTATGGCTACACCTTC	CASSPSSDSPYGYTF
TRBJ1-1	few	-	TRBV19	TGTGCCAGTAGCCGCACCGGGACTGAAGCTTTCTTT	CASSRTGTEAFF
TRBJ2-5	few	TRBD1	TRBV18	TGTGCCAGCTCACAGGACAGGGGGAGGGAAGAGACCCAGTACTTC	CASSQDRGREETQYF
TRBJ2-2	-	-	TRBV28	TGTGCCAGCAGTTCCTGGGGGAACACCGGGGAGCTGTTTTTT	CASSSWGNTGELFF
TRBJ2-5	-	-	TRBV5-1	TGCGCCAGCAGCTTGGCCGGAGAGACCCAGTACTTC	CASSLAGETQYF
TRBJ1-5	-	-	TRBV2	TGTGCCAGCAGACTAGGGTGGGTGCAGCCCCAGCATTTT	CASRLGWVQPQHF
TRBJ2-7	-	-	TRBV29-1	TGCAGCGTGGCCGGAGTGGACTGGCCCTACGAGCAGTACTTC	CSVAGVDWPYEQYF
TRBJ1-1	-	TRBD1	TRBV18	TGTGCCAGCTCAGAACTCGGGACAGGGAACACTGAAGCTTTCTTT	CASSELGTGNTEAFF
TRBJ1-5	-	-	TRBV6-1	TGTGCCAGCAGTGAGCAGCAGGATTATCAGCCCCAGCATTTT	CASSEQQDYQPQHF
TRBJ2-7	once	-	TRBV15	TGTGCCACCAGCAGAGGAGAGTTTTACGAGCAGTACTTC	CATSRGEFYEQYF
TRBJ1-1	-	TRBD1	TRBV7-3	TGTGCCAGCAGCTTATCCGGGACAGGGGTAAAAGCTTTCTTT	CASSLSGTGVKAFF
TRBJ1-1	-	-	TRBV14	TGTGCCAGCAGCCTCCGGGACAATCCGGTAACTGAAGCTTTCTTT	CASSLRDNPVTEAFF
TRBJ1-1	-	-	TRBV5-6	TGTGCCAGCAGCTTGAGGGGCCCGGGCACTGAAGCTTTCTTT	CASSLRGPGTEAFF
TRBJ1-2	few	-	TRBV5-6	TGTGCCAGCAGCTTGCAGGGCAGGTATGGCTACACCTTC	CASSLQGRYGYTF
TRBJ1-6	-	-	TRBV15	TGTGCCACCAGCAGAGATTTCGAAGGAGCTTCACCCCTCCACTTT	CATSRDFEGASPLHF
TRBJ2-5	-	TRBD1	TRBV6-1	TGTGCCAGCAGTGAAACGTGGGGGACAGCTGTCCAAGAGACCCAGTACTTC	CASSETWGTAVQETQYF
TRBJ2-3	-	TRBD2	TRBV6-1	TGTGCCAGCAGTGAACGAAGACTAGCGGGAGGGCCACGGGATACGCAGTATTTT	CASSERRLAGGPRDTQYF
TRBJ2-1	few	TRBD2	TRBV29-1	TGCAGCGTTGCTCCTAGCGGGGTCCCAAGGGGTGAGCAGTTCTTC	CSVAPSGVPRGEQFF
TRBJ2-1	-	TRBD2	TRBV9	TGTGCCAGCAGCGTAGTTCCTCCAGAGTTGCGGGAGTCCAATGAGCAGTTCTTC	CASSVVPPELRESNEQFF
TRBJ1-3	once	-	TRBV28	TGTGCCAGCGAGAGGGGAAGAGGAAACACCATATATTTT	CASERGRGNTIYF
TRBJ2-7	-	TRBD1	TRBV7-2	TGTGCCAGCAGCTACCGGGACAGGGGGGACGAGCAGTACTTC	CASSYRDRGDEQYF
TRBJ2-3	-	TRBD2	TRBV5-1	TGCGCCAGCAGCTCCCAGACTAGCGGGGGGCCGACAGATACGCAGTATTTT	CASSSQTSGGPTDTQYF
TRBJ2-2	-	TRBD2	TRBV4-1	TGCGCCAGCAGCCGCGGGGCGGGGGGTGCGAACACCGGGGAGCTGTTTTTT	CASSRGAGGANTGELFF
TRBJ1-3	few	-	TRBV4-3	TGCGCCAGCAGCCAAGTCCCACAGGGCTATACTCTGGAAACACCTATGAGTACCATATATTTT	CASSQVPQGYTLETPMSTIYF
TRBJ2-7	-	TRBD1	TRBV7-2	TGTGCCAGCAGCCCGCGGACAGGGGGGAACGAGCAGTACTTC	CASSPRTGGNEQYF
TRBJ1-2	once	-	TRBV7-2	TGTGCCAGCAGCCCAAACAGGGTGGAAGGCTACACCTTC	CASSPNRVEGYTF